The 15 T cell receptor beta chains listed next were all sequenced from one sample in a study of CD8 T cells in ankylosing spondylitis. TCRdb processed the 5' RACE reads anew with MiXCR; each CDR3 protein has one entry. The sample comprises 300,000 to 350,000 distinct CDR3 sequences, less than 25% of which are singletons, and 3.5% rests with the top ten. The sequenced material came from blood, either unsorted or a sorted T cell fraction (not recorded which). The receptors come from a female donor with ankylosing spondylitis or in good health (not recorded which).

This clonotype was recorded a few times. The chain recombines TRBV27 with TRBJ1-6, with D uncertain. Germline V lookup: CDR1 MNHEY, CDR2 SMNVEV (reference sequence). Trimming took off 6 bases at V and 0 bases at J, with 6 bases between the two ends. This CDR3 has 14 residues. This chain's CDR3 is CASRRNSYNSPLHF. The DNA for the CDR3 is TGTGCCAGCAGGAGAAACTCCTATAATTCACCCCTCCACTTT.

The chain couples TRBV12-3 or TRBV12-4 to TRBJ2-1; TRBD1 matches at 8 bases. The CDR3 sequence is 14 residues long. With V trimmed by 4 bases and J by 15 bases, 14 bases remained unmatched. This chain's CDR3 is CASSSSTGVSRGFF. CDR3 DNA: TGTGCCAGCAGTTCCTCGACAGGGGTAAGCCGGGGGTTCTTC.

This clonotype was recorded many times. The rearrangement links TRBV20-1 to TRBJ2-5; 7 nucleotides line up with TRBD2. J gave up 2 bases and V 3 bases, and 9 bases lay outside the gene matches. The CDR3 runs to 15 residues. Looked up from germline, CDR1 is DFQATT and CDR2 is SNEGSKA (reference sequence). The CDR3 DNA is TGCAGTGCTAGTCGGGCTAGCGGTATGCAAGAGACCCAGTACTTC. It yields the protein CSASRASGMQETQYF.

This clonotype was found many times. The rearrangement uses TRBV20-1 and TRBJ2-4; maybe TRBD2 (6 bases). This CDR3 spans 14 amino acids. Germline V gene data show CDR1 as DFQATT and CDR2 as SNEGSKA (reference sequence). Trimming took 3 bases from V and 2 from J, leaving 11 bases between them. The CDR3 loop is CSARQLATKNIQYF. The CDR3 nucleotides are TGCAGTGCTAGGCAGCTAGCGACCAAAAACATTCAGTACTTC.

This clonotype has a handful of counts. This chain connects TRBV23-1 to TRBJ2-7; 10 bases agree with TRBD1. TRBV23-1 is filed as an ORF, its function uncertain. This CDR3 contains 16 residues. J gave up 3 bases and V 2 bases, and 7 bases lay outside the gene matches. The CDR3 protein is CASSQIGRTGGYEQYF. For the CDR3, the DNA is TGCGCCAGCAGTCAAATCGGTCGGACAGGGGGCTACGAGCAGTACTTC.

This clonotype occurred a few times. The rearrangement uses TRBV6-2 or TRBV6-3 and TRBJ2-7; TRBD1 aligns across 7 bases. The CDR3 is 15 residues long. J was trimmed by 5 bases and V by 6 bases; bases with no gene match: 13. Germline-derived CDR1 and CDR2 are MNHEY and SVGEGT. The CDR3 reads CASRDEDRLVNEQYF. The DNA of the CDR3 is TGTGCCAGCAGAGACGAGGACAGGTTGGTCAACGAGCAGTACTTC.

V is TRBV6-1 and J is TRBJ2-5; 16 bases align to TRBD2. The CDR3 length is 17 residues. Germline V gene sequence: CDR1 MNHNS, CDR2 SASEGT. V shed 6 bases and J 5 bases; nucleotides not matched to a gene: 9. The CDR3 coding sequence is TGTGCCAGCAGCACCCTAGGGACTAGCGGGAGGGTTGAGACCCAGTACTTC. Encoded protein: CASSTLGTSGRVETQYF.

This clonotype was detected ten times or more. One end of the junction does not line up with germline, which may come from a read error. The V call is TRBV7-2, the J call TRBJ1-5, with TRBD1 as a possible D gene (5 bases). The CDR3 is 14 residues long. Germline CDR1 and CDR2: SGHTA and FQGNSA. The CDR3 nucleotides read TGCGCCAGCAGCTTGGTAGGGGGCAATCAGCCCCAGCATTTT. The encoded protein is CASSLVGGNQPQHF. Variable domain in full (rest from reference TRBV7-2 and TRBJ1-5): GAGVSQSPSNKVTEKGKDVELRCDPISGHTALYWYRQSLGQGLEFLIYFQGNSAPDKSGLPSDRFSAERTGGSVSTLTIQRTQQEDSAVYLCASSLVGGNQPQHFGDGTRLSIL.

V usage is TRBV15 and J usage is TRBJ2-3, with D possibly being TRBD1 or TRBD2 (5 bases each). Germline V CDR1 and CDR2: LNHNV, YYDKDF (reference sequence). Deletions cut 8 bases from V and 5 bases from J, with 14 bases between. The CDR3 sequence is 13 residues long. As DNA, the CDR3 is TGTGCCACCGGGGACCGGGCAGAAGATACGCAGTATTTT. Amino acids: CATGDRAEDTQYF.

This clonotype was detected a few times. The chain couples TRBV5-1 to TRBJ1-2, with D possibly being TRBD1 (5 bases). The CDR3 is 15 residues long. Per germline, CDR1 SGHRS and CDR2 YFSETQ. V lost 3 bases to trimming and J lost 6 bases, with 18 bases between them. The DNA for the CDR3 is TGCGCCAGCAGCTGGGGAGAAGGCAGGGTGAATGGCTACACCTTC. Protein: CASSWGEGRVNGYTF.

This clonotype was detected ten times or more. The chain links TRBV5-1 to TRBJ1-2, with 8 bases that match TRBD1. The V and J ends lost 5 bases and 8 bases, in that order; junction bases with no gene match: 5. The CDR3 contains 12 residues. Germline V CDR1 and CDR2: SGHRS, YFSETQ. CDR3 in DNA: TGCGCCAGCAGATCGACAGGGGCCGGCTACACCTTC. This encodes CASRSTGAGYTF. Based on the CDR3 plus reference TRBV5-1 and TRBJ1-2, the full variable domain is KAGVTQTPRYLIKTRGQQVTLSCSPISGHRSVSWYQQTPGQGLQFLFEYFSETQRNKGNFPGRFSGRQFSNSRSEMNVSTLELGDSALYLCASRSTGAGYTFGSGTRLTVV.

This clonotype has just a few counts. V is TRBV10-3 and J is TRBJ2-1; 7 bases fit TRBD2. Germline-derived CDR1 and CDR2 are ENHRY and SYGVKD. Unmatched junction bases numbered 15, after V lost 4 bases and J lost 6 bases. CDR3 size: 17 residues. The chain's CDR3 is CAISGAGGTTPFNEQFF. The CDR3 nucleotides read TGTGCCATCAGTGGGGCCGGAGGGACTACCCCCTTCAATGAGCAGTTCTTC.

Only a few counts were recorded for this clonotype. This chain connects TRBV20-1 to TRBJ2-7, with 7 positions matching TRBD1. This CDR3 is 16 amino acids long. Trimming took 6 bases from V and 0 from J; bases not matched to a gene: 14. Per the germline V gene, CDR1 is DFQATT and CDR2 is SNEGSKA (reference sequence). The CDR3 loop is CSADSLTGKSSYEQYF. CDR3 in DNA: TGCAGTGCAGACTCCTTGACAGGGAAGTCCTCCTACGAGCAGTACTTC.

This chain connects TRBV24-1 to TRBJ2-1, with 13 bases that match TRBD2. Germline CDR1 KGHDR, CDR2 SFDVKD. The CDR3 runs to 15 residues. V shed 8 bases and J 10 bases; nucleotides not matched to a gene: 10. CDR3 bases: TGTGCCACCACAGGGACTAGCGGGAATCTTAGAGAGCAGTTCTTC. Translated: CATTGTSGNLREQFF.

This clonotype occurred a few times. The chain couples TRBV4-3 to TRBJ2-7; unclear D gene. Trimming left V 1 base short and J 9 bases short, with 13 bases between. CDR1 is LGHNA and CDR2 is YSLEER in the germline V gene. The CDR3 sequence is 13 residues long. CDR3 residues: CASSQGLGLSQYF. The CDR3 DNA reads as TGCGCCAGCAGCCAAGGGCTTGGGTTGTCGCAGTACTTC.